This T cell receptor beta chain was recovered during a study of blood T cell repertoires in COVID-19. As for the study in general: There were acute and convalescent COVID-19 samples, and they came from the United States, Italy and Spain. PBMCs, B-cell-depleted T cells, or T cells provided the cDNA or gDNA that made up the material.

Per the original data handling: Researchers report that nucleated cell counts were estimated from reference gene primer amplification. Method: immunoSEQ multiplex PCR; TCRdb's copy keeps in-frame clones and lacks some. V, J and clone size are taken as reported in that table, and D and trimming were inferred from the DNA itself. The profile shows approximately 130,000 clones, just under 85% of them singletons. Germline V CDR1 and CDR2: SGHDT, YYEEEE. CDR3 length: 18 residues. The V end lost 1 base, the J end lost 2 bases, and 16 bases lay between the germline ends. The sample consisted of peripheral blood. The chain has TRBV5-6 and TRBJ2-6, with D unresolved. The clonotype comes from a human donor in a cohort sampled during active COVID-19. The CDR3 DNA reads as TGTGCCAGCAGCTTGTCCCCCAGATATCCCACTGGGGCCAACGTCCTGACTTTC. It encodes CASSLSPRYPTGANVLTF.